This T cell receptor beta chain was obtained from a study of blood T cell repertoires in COVID-19. The overall study: Researchers got acute and convalescent COVID-19 samples from the United States, Italy and Spain. Sample material is recorded as cDNA or gDNA derived from T cells, B-cell-depleted T cells, or PBMCs.

Original data processing: Estimated nucleated cell counts came from reference gene primer amplification. Data came from immunoSEQ multiplex PCR; TCRdb stores just in-frame clones and leaves some out. Clone size and the V and J calls come from that table; the DNA yielded D and trimming. The repertoire holds approximately 220,000 clones, with over 70% as singletons. V lost 1 base to trimming and J lost 5 bases; unmatched junction nucleotides: 9. Germline V CDR1 and CDR2: SGHRS, YFSETQ. CDR3 length: 16 residues. This sequence originates from a man aged 40-49 years with acute or convalescent COVID-19. The sequenced material came from peripheral blood. The J gene is TRBJ2-5, the V gene TRBV5-1; 9 bases are a match to TRBD2. The CDR3 nucleotides are TGCGCCAGCAGCTTGTTGGCTAGCGGGAAGTTCGAGACCCAGTACTTC. Residues: CASSLLASGKFETQYF.